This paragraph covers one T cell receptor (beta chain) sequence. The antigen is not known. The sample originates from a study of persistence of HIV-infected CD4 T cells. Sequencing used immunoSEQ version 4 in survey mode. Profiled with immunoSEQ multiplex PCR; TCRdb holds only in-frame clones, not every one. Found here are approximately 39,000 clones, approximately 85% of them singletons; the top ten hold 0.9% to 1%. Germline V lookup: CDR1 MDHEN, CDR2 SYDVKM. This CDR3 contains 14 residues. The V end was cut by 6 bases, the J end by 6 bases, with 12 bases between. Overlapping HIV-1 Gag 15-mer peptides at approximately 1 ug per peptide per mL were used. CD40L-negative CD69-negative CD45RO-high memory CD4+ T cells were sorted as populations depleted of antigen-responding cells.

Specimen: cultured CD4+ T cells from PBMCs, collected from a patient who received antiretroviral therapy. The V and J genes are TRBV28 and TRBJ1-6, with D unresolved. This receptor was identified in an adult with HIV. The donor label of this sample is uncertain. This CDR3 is CASRVGRLNSPLHF. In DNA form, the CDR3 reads TGTGCCAGCAGAGTTGGCAGGCTTAATTCACCCCTCCACTTT.